Each of the 28 T cell receptor beta chains below was sequenced from the same sample in a study of T cell changes during pregnancy in multiple sclerosis. Libraries were prepared by immunoSEQ multiplex PCR; TCRdb keeps only in-frame clonotypes and omits some of them. The data hold tens of thousands of clones, with roughly 90% observed a single time. The sample here was CD8+ T cells from peripheral blood mononuclear cells, taken before pregnancy. The origin of the receptors is a female donor with multiple sclerosis, enrolled in a pregnancy study.

This chain connects TRBV7-9 to TRBJ2-1; 7 bases match TRBD2. The CDR3 covers 13 residues. V dropped 5 bases and J dropped 9; count of bases not matched to a gene: 7. Germline V CDR1 and CDR2: SEHNR, FQNEAQ (reference sequence). CDR3 loop: CASSDGLESEQFF. For the CDR3, the DNA is TGTGCCAGCAGCGACGGACTAGAGTCTGAGCAGTTCTTC.

The chain has TRBV7-3 and TRBJ2-7; TRBD2 agrees at 9 bases. V shed 0 bases, J shed 1 base, and the junction held 1 base outside the gene matches. Germline CDR1 reads SGHTA; CDR2 reads FQGTGA. CDR3 length equals 15 residues. CDR3 coding DNA: TGTGCCAGCAGCTTAACTAGCGGGGGATCCTACGAGCAGTACTTC. It codes for CASSLTSGGSYEQYF.

This chain uses TRBV9 with TRBJ1-2; D remains ambiguous. The CDR3 has 14 amino acids. Germline assignment: CDR1 SGDLS and CDR2 YYNGEE. V lost 4 bases and J 4 bases, leaving 14 bases between the germline ends. CDR3: CASSPESPGYGYTF. DNA for the CDR3: TGTGCCAGCAGCCCTGAATCGCCGGGCTATGGCTACACCTTC. Filled out from reference TRBV9 and TRBJ1-2, the complete variable domain reads DSGVTQTPKHLITATGQRVTLRCSPRSGDLSVYWYQQSLDQGLQFLIQYYNGEERAKGNILERFSAQQFPDLHSELNLSSLELGDSALYFCASSPESPGYGYTFGSGTRLTVV.

This clone appeared a single time. The rearrangement joins TRBV11-2 to TRBJ2-5; 10 positions match TRBD2. The germline CDR1 and CDR2 sequences are SGHAT and FQNNGV. This CDR3 is built from 15 residues. V lost 3 bases and J lost 3; bases outside the gene matches: 4. Here the CDR3 DNA reads TGTGCCAGCAGCTTCTGGACTAGCGGTGAAGAGACCCAGTACTTC. Translated: CASSFWTSGEETQYF.

The chain is built from TRBV6-1 and TRBJ1-1; possible D gene TRBD1, 6 bases. Trimming removed 3 bases from V and 6 bases from J, with 14 bases in between. The CDR3 runs to 14 residues. Germline assignment: CDR1 MNHNS and CDR2 SASEGT. CDR3 in DNA: TGTGCCAGCAGTGATTCAGGGGTGGGGGCTGAAGCTTTCTTT. Protein: CASSDSGVGAEAFF.

J is TRBJ1-2 and V is TRBV27; 8 nucleotides agree with TRBD1. The CDR3 sequence is 14 residues long. V shed 5 bases and J 4 bases; nucleotides not matched to a gene: 6. The germline V gene encodes CDR1 MNHEY and CDR2 SMNVEV (reference sequence). The CDR3 sequence: CASSILGTGYGYTF. The CDR3 DNA reads as TGTGCCAGCAGTATACTTGGGACAGGCTATGGCTACACCTTC.

This clone turned up a few times. This chain joins TRBV19 and TRBJ1-5; the match to TRBD1 covers 7 bases. This CDR3 comprises 15 residues. Germline CDR1 reads LNHDA; CDR2 reads SQIVND (reference sequence). Unmatched junction bases numbered 10, after V lost 8 bases and J lost 3 bases. As DNA, the CDR3 is TGTGCCAGTGGCGAAACAGGGGAAAACAATCAGCCCCAGCATTTT. Translating gives CASGETGENNQPQHF.

The rearrangement links TRBV28 to TRBJ1-1; the match to TRBD1 covers 7 bases. Germline CDR1 and CDR2: MDHEN and SYDVKM. The length of the CDR3 is 13 residues. V gave up 4 bases and J gave up 11 bases; unmatched junction bases: 10. The CDR3 loop is CASSSRTGKKAFF. For the CDR3, the DNA is TGTGCCAGCAGTTCAAGGACAGGTAAAAAGGCTTTCTTT.

V gene TRBV5-4 combines with J gene TRBJ2-7; 8 bases fit TRBD1. The ends lost 1 base at V and 4 bases at J; junction bases unmatched: 7. This CDR3 is built from 15 residues. CDR1 is SGHNT, CDR2 YYREEE, per germline (reference sequence). The CDR3 region has the DNA TGTGCCAGCAGCTTGTGGACAGGGATCTTTTACGAGCAGTACTTC. It is translated as CASSLWTGIFYEQYF.

This clone was counted at least ten times. The chain has TRBV4-2 and TRBJ2-3, with 14 bases aligning to TRBD2. The CDR3 is made up of 18 amino acids. Germline V lookup: CDR1 LGHNA, CDR2 YNFKEQ. The V segment lost 1 base and the J segment 0 bases; nucleotides outside the gene matches: 3. The CDR3 DNA follows: TGTGCCAGCAGCCAAGGACTAGCGGGGGGGCCTAGCACAGATACGCAGTATTTT. Its protein product is CASSQGLAGGPSTDTQYF.

The J gene is TRBJ1-3, the V gene TRBV5-6; 8 bases map to TRBD1. Trimming removed 2 bases from V and 0 bases from J; junction bases left unmatched: 1. The CDR3 runs to 15 residues. Germline V lookup: CDR1 SGHDT, CDR2 YYEEEE. CDR3 amino acids: CASSFGTGSGNTIYF. CDR3 DNA: TGTGCCAGCAGCTTTGGGACAGGCTCTGGAAACACCATATATTTT.

This sequence joins TRBV29-1 and TRBJ1-2, with 7 nucleotides matching TRBD1. The CDR3 covers 12 residues. Germline V lookup: CDR1 SQVTM, CDR2 ANQGSEA. The junction had 6 bases not matched to a gene; V was cut back by 6 bases and J by 5 bases. CDR3 sequence: CSVAGQRYGYTF. CDR3 sequence (DNA): TGCAGCGTGGCGGGACAGCGGTATGGCTACACCTTC.

The chain carries TRBV2 and TRBJ2-3; D is perhaps TRBD2 (6 bases). The CDR3 is 14 residues long. Germline V CDR1 and CDR2: SNHLY, FYNNEI. V dropped 8 bases and J dropped 5 bases, with 17 bases sitting between them. CDR3: CASPTTPGGDTQYF. The CDR3 DNA sequence: TGTGCCAGCCCGACGACGCCCGGGGGAGATACGCAGTATTTT. The whole variable domain, filled in from reference TRBV2 and TRBJ2-3, reads EPEVTQTPSHQVTQMGQEVILRCVPISNHLYFYWYRQILGQKVEFLVSFYNNEISEKSEIFDDQFSVERPDGSNFTLKIRSTKLEDSAMYFCASPTTPGGDTQYFGPGTRLTVL.

The chain combines TRBV14 with TRBJ1-6, with D unresolved. This CDR3 comprises 14 residues. V was trimmed by 4 bases and J by 7 bases, leaving 11 bases between them. Germline V CDR1 and CDR2: SGHDN, FVKESK. CDR3 loop: CASSPAGANSPLHF. The CDR3, as DNA: TGTGCCAGCAGCCCGGCGGGAGCGAATTCACCCCTCCACTTT.

This clone was counted a single time. This chain joins TRBV19 and TRBJ2-3, with D possibly being TRBD2 (5 bases). There are 13 residues in the CDR3. Trimming removed 6 bases at V and 5 bases at J, with 12 bases between. Germline loops: CDR1 LNHDA, CDR2 SQIVND (reference sequence). In DNA, the CDR3 is TGTGCCAGTAGAGGACTCACCGGAGATACGCAGTATTTT. Its protein product is CASRGLTGDTQYF.

J is TRBJ2-5 and V is TRBV27; TRBD1 might be the D (5 bases). The ends were cut back, 9 bases at V and 3 bases at J, with 14 bases in the middle. This CDR3 contains 13 residues. Per the germline V gene, CDR1 is MNHEY and CDR2 is SMNVEV (reference sequence). CDR3 residues: CASLVGAEETQYF. Here the CDR3 DNA reads TGTGCCAGTCTGGTAGGGGCCGAAGAGACCCAGTACTTC.

The rearrangement joins TRBV5-1 to TRBJ2-7; TRBD2 matches at 8 bases. This CDR3 contains 14 residues. With V trimmed by 0 bases and J by 2 bases, 1 base remained unmatched. CDR1 and CDR2 (germline): SGHRS, YFSETQ. The CDR3 region is CASSLAGGPYEQYF. The DNA for the CDR3 is TGCGCCAGCAGCTTGGCGGGGGGGCCCTACGAGCAGTACTTC.

This sequence joins TRBV7-3 and TRBJ1-1; tentative D call: TRBD1 (5 bases). The germline V and J ends were trimmed by 6 bases and 3 bases, with 14 bases remaining between them. The CDR3 is made up of 14 amino acids. Germline CDR1 SGHTA, CDR2 FQGTGA. CDR3 residues: CASREGQGDTEAFF. The CDR3 nucleotides read TGTGCCAGCAGAGAAGGCCAGGGTGACACTGAAGCTTTCTTT.

This clone appeared a few times. The V gene is TRBV13, the J gene TRBJ1-1, with a tentative D call TRBD1 (5 bases). The CDR3 is 14 amino acids. Between the trimmed V and J ends, which lost 3 bases and 3 bases, there was a span of 11 bases. The germline V gene encodes CDR1 PRHDT and CDR2 FYEKMQ (reference sequence). CDR3 nucleotides: TGTGCCAGCAGCTTGGGGCTCAGGGACACTGAAGCTTTCTTT. It codes for CASSLGLRDTEAFF.

V and J are TRBV7-6 and TRBJ1-1; TRBD1 is a possible D gene (5 bases). The germline V gene encodes CDR1 SGHVS and CDR2 FNYEAQ. V was pared by 5 bases and J by 1 base, with 17 bases between. The CDR3 covers 16 residues. CDR3 sequence reads: CASSPKWGGQNTEAFF. CDR3 DNA: TGTGCCAGCAGCCCAAAATGGGGAGGACAGAACACTGAAGCTTTCTTT.

The rearrangement joins TRBV19 to TRBJ2-1, with TRBD2 matching over 9 bases. The CDR3 is made up of 15 amino acids. Germline CDR1 reads LNHDA; CDR2 reads SQIVND (reference sequence). After removal of 4 bases from V and 8 bases from J, the junction contained 9 bases not matched to a gene. The CDR3 is CASSTTLAGYYEQFF. CDR3 coding DNA: TGTGCCAGTAGTACCACTCTAGCGGGGTATTATGAGCAGTTCTTC.

V usage is TRBV13 and J usage is TRBJ1-4, with 9 nucleotides matching TRBD1. With 5 bases clipped from V and 4 bases from J, the junction kept 2 bases outside the gene matches. The CDR3 runs to 14 residues. The germline V gene encodes CDR1 PRHDT and CDR2 FYEKMQ (reference sequence). The CDR3 region is CASSGDRVNEKLFF. The CDR3 DNA is TGTGCCAGCAGCGGGGACAGGGTTAATGAAAAACTGTTTTTT. Based on the CDR3 plus reference TRBV13 and TRBJ1-4, the full variable domain is AAGVIQSPRHLIKEKRETATLKCYPIPRHDTVYWYQQGPGQDPQFLISFYEKMQSDKGSIPDRFSAQQFSDYHSELNMSSLELGDSALYFCASSGDRVNEKLFFGSGTQLSVL.

The rearrangement uses TRBV5-8 and TRBJ2-1; 10 bases align to TRBD2. Looked up from germline, CDR1 is SGHTS and CDR2 is YDEGEE. The CDR3 sequence is 17 residues long. The junction had 7 bases not matched to a gene; V was cut back by 0 bases and J by 4 bases. In DNA form, the CDR3 reads TGTGCCAGCAGCTTGGTCCAGCGGGGGGGCCGGTACAATGAGCAGTTCTTC. This sequence encodes CASSLVQRGGRYNEQFF. Full variable domain (rest looked up from reference TRBV5-8 and TRBJ2-1): EAGVTQSPTHLIKTRGQQATLRCSPISGHTSVYWYQQALGLGLQFLLWYDEGEERNRGNFPPRFSGRQFPNYSSELNVNALELEDSALYLCASSLVQRGGRYNEQFFGPGTRLTVL.

The chain recombines TRBV6-6 with TRBJ1-5; D call uncertain. The CDR3 is made up of 13 amino acids. Germline values: CDR1 MNHNY, CDR2 SVGAGI (reference sequence). Trimming removed 7 bases at V and 5 bases at J, with 12 bases between. The CDR3 spells CASTTRPYQPQHF. The CDR3 nucleotides read TGTGCCAGCACTACTCGCCCCTATCAGCCCCAGCATTTT.

The chain employs TRBV5-6 and TRBJ1-6, with TRBD1 matching over 9 bases. J lost 2 bases, V lost 4 bases, and 4 bases had no gene match. The CDR3 is 16 residues long. CDR1 is SGHDT and CDR2 is YYEEEE in the germline V gene. The CDR3 nucleotides read TGTGCCAGCAGCCCAGGGACAGGGACCTATAATTCACCCCTCCACTTT. As protein: CASSPGTGTYNSPLHF.

The gene calls are TRBV7-2 and TRBJ2-7; perhaps TRBD2 as D (5 bases). The V gene's germline CDR1 is SGHTA and CDR2 FQGNSA. The CDR3 is made up of 12 amino acids. The V end was cut by 7 bases, the J end by 3 bases, with 10 bases between. The CDR3 nucleotides read TGTGCCAGCACAACGGGATACTACGAGCAGTACTTC. Its translation: CASTTGYYEQYF.

This clone was picked up one time. The V and J genes are TRBV7-8 and TRBJ2-1, with a tentative D call TRBD1 (5 bases). The CDR3 contains 14 residues. V was shortened by 1 base and J by 8 bases, with 12 bases between the two germline ends. Germline loops: CDR1 SGHVS, CDR2 FQNEAQ. The CDR3 sequence is CASSLGSGADEQFF. The CDR3 DNA is TGTGCCAGCAGCTTAGGGTCTGGGGCGGATGAGCAGTTCTTC.

The chain combines TRBV2 with TRBJ2-7; D is possibly TRBD1 (9 bases). The CDR3 runs to 13 residues. V gave up 9 bases and J gave up 7 bases, with 19 bases separating them. Germline loops: CDR1 SNHLY, CDR2 FYNNEI. Written as DNA, the CDR3 is TGTGCCAGTAGCGGGACAGGGTCGGGGGAGCAGTACTTC. This codes for CASSGTGSGEQYF.